Listed below are T cell receptor beta chains from one sample, sequenced in a study of cytomegalovirus exposure and HLA in healthy donors. Sequencing used immunoSEQ multiplex PCR; TCRdb keeps in-frame clones, though not all of them. The table lists 75,000 to 90,000 clones, around 77% of them singletons. Sequences were obtained from PBMCs. The receptors stem from a man aged 50 or older in good health and CMV-seronegative. Both conserved end residues are trimmed from each CDR3.

TRBV7-2	TRBJ1-1	ASSHSGVRTEAF
TRBV7-2	TRBJ1-3	ASSLRGNTIY
TRBV6-6	TRBJ2-5	ASSQGQFQETQY
TRBV4-3	TRBJ1-2	ASSEGRANYGYT
TRBV5-1	TRBJ1-1	ASSLDGMNTEAF
TRBV6-5	TRBJ1-1	ASTQGAPAF
TRBV10-3	TRBJ1-5	AVGTGTVNQPQH
TRBV9	TRBJ2-2	ASSPPGQVTGELF
TRBV7-9	TRBJ1-1	ATQLYTGGADTEAF
TRBV29-1	TRBJ2-5	SGREETQY